This is a list of T cell receptor beta chains from one sample in a study of cytomegalovirus exposure and HLA in healthy donors. Assay used: immunoSEQ multiplex PCR; TCRdb lists only in-frame clones, some missing. The table lists 200,000 to 250,000 clones, over 80% of them singletons. Sequenced sample: PBMCs. These receptors came from a boy aged 2-15 years in good health and CMV-seronegative. Both conserved end residues are part of each CDR3. The D gene is left open where the match is weak. Rows may omit the clone size; those that give it use once, few, many or a size class.

size,J,V,D,CDR3,DNA
.,TRBJ2-7,TRBV6-5,TRBD1,CASSYGTGAYEQYF,TGTGCCAGCAGTTACGGGACAGGGGCCTACGAGCAGTACTTC
.,TRBJ2-2,TRBV6-1,.,CASSRHGAPTGELFF,TGTGCCAGCAGTAGGCATGGGGCCCCCACCGGGGAGCTGTTTTTT
.,TRBJ2-1,TRBV25-1,TRBD2,CASSEALAGGYNEQFF,TGTGCCAGCAGTGAGGCCCTAGCGGGGGGGTACAATGAGCAGTTCTTC
.,TRBJ1-1,TRBV19,.,CASSITQENTEAFF,TGTGCCAGTAGTATTACTCAGGAGAACACTGAAGCTTTCTTT
.,TRBJ1-2,TRBV7-9,.,CASSLGGDYGYTF,TGTGCCAGCAGCTTGGGGGGGGACTATGGCTACACCTTC
.,TRBJ2-7,TRBV19,TRBD1,CASSRTGYEQYF,TGTGCCAGTAGTAGGACAGGGTACGAGCAGTACTTC
.,TRBJ1-4,TRBV5-6,.,CASSLLEGEKLFF,TGTGCCAGCAGCTTATTGGAGGGTGAAAAACTGTTTTTT
.,TRBJ2-5,TRBV6-5,.,CASSTGGMGETQYF,TGTGCCAGTTCGACAGGAGGAATGGGAGAGACCCAGTACTTC
.,TRBJ1-1,TRBV2,TRBD1,CAGLTGSGTEAFF,TGTGCCGGATTGACAGGGTCGGGCACTGAAGCTTTCTTT
.,TRBJ1-2,TRBV5-1,.,CASSEGQSYGYTF,TGCGCCAGCAGCGAAGGACAGAGCTATGGCTACACCTTC
.,TRBJ2-5,TRBV5-1,TRBD2,CASSLGQRGQETQYF,TGCGCCAGCAGCTTGGGCCAGCGGGGACAAGAGACCCAGTACTTC
.,TRBJ1-1,TRBV7-9,.,CASSLVEIEAFF,TGTGCCAGCAGCTTAGTGGAGATTGAAGCTTTCTTT
.,TRBJ2-7,TRBV6-5,TRBD1,CASSTGQREQYF,TGTGCCAGCAGTACGGGACAGCGCGAGCAGTACTTC
few,TRBJ2-3,TRBV4-1,TRBD2,CASSPLGRESTDTQYF,TGCGCCAGCAGCCCCCTTGGGCGGGAGAGCACAGATACGCAGTATTTT
once,TRBJ1-6,TRBV4-2,.,CASSPQFFNSPLHF,TGTGCCAGCAGCCCACAGTTCTTTAATTCACCCCTCCACTTT
.,TRBJ2-5,TRBV7-7,.,CASSLTRQSGGTQYF,TGTGCTAGCAGCTTAACTCGGCAGTCCGGGGGGACCCAGTACTTC
.,TRBJ1-1,TRBV13,.,CASSSKQVAGGVRDTEAFF,TGTGCCAGCAGCTCGAAGCAAGTTGCCGGGGGGGTACGGGACACTGAAGCTTTCTTT
.,TRBJ1-2,TRBV7-9,.,CASSPRGGRPTNYGYTF,TGTGCCAGCAGCCCCCGTGGGGGCAGGCCGACTAACTATGGCTACACCTTC
.,TRBJ2-7,TRBV11-3,TRBD2,CASSRRLAWGQYF,TGTGCCAGCAGCCGAAGACTAGCTTGGGGGCAGTACTTC
.,TRBJ1-3,TRBV30,.,CAWSLGEVGNTIYF,TGTGCCTGGAGTTTAGGGGAGGTTGGAAACACCATATATTTT
.,TRBJ1-2,TRBV2,.,CASSQQGSTAGGYTF,TGTGCCAGCAGTCAACAGGGTAGTACCGCTGGTGGCTACACCTTC
.,TRBJ1-5,TRBV4-1,.,CASSQEPENQPQHF,TGCGCCAGCAGCCAAGAACCGGAGAATCAGCCCCAGCATTTT
.,TRBJ2-1,TRBV27,.,CASSLIGTPSNEQFF,TGTGCCAGCAGTTTAATAGGGACTCCATCCAATGAGCAGTTCTTC
.,TRBJ1-4,TRBV25-1,TRBD1,CASTPGTGVGKLFF,TGTGCCAGCACACCCGGGACAGGGGTTGGAAAACTGTTTTTT
.,TRBJ2-2,TRBV15,.,CATSGYYSAQVAGELFF,TGTGCCACCAGCGGTTACTATAGCGCGCAAGTTGCCGGGGAGCTGTTTTTT
.,TRBJ2-5,TRBV5-4,.,CASTRGAALQETQYF,TGTGCCAGCACCCGGGGGGCAGCACTACAAGAGACCCAGTACTTC
once,TRBJ1-2,TRBV2,.,CARSTSDGYTF,TGTGCCAGATCGACATCTGATGGCTACACCTTC
.,TRBJ1-5,TRBV6-5,.,CASSRGEGNQPQHF,TGTGCCAGCAGTCGAGGTGAGGGCAATCAGCCCCAGCATTTT
.,TRBJ1-2,TRBV4-2,.,CASSPPRELANYGYTF,TGTGCCAGCAGCCCCCCCCGGGAGTTAGCTAACTATGGCTACACCTTC
once,TRBJ1-5,TRBV15,.,CATSTRQVLNQPQHF,TGTGCCACCAGCACAAGACAGGTACTCAATCAGCCCCAGCATTTT
.,TRBJ2-7,TRBV7-9,.,CASSLYNVASSYEQYF,TGTGCCAGCAGCTTATATAACGTGGCTTCCTCCTACGAGCAGTACTTC
.,TRBJ2-7,TRBV14,.,CASSPLGGKEQYF,TGTGCCAGCAGCCCCCTAGGGGGAAAGGAGCAGTACTTC
.,TRBJ1-1,TRBV30,.,CAGQGSNTEAFF,TGTGCCGGGCAGGGATCGAACACTGAAGCTTTCTTT
few,TRBJ2-7,TRBV5-1,TRBD2,CASSTGLAGAHYEQYF,TGCGCCAGCAGCACGGGACTAGCGGGAGCACATTACGAGCAGTACTTC
.,TRBJ2-7,TRBV12-5,.,CASGLGGSYEQYF,TGTGCTAGTGGTTTAGGGGGCTCCTACGAGCAGTACTTC
.,TRBJ2-7,TRBV5-1,TRBD2,CASSSIAGESYEQYF,TGCGCCAGCAGCTCTATAGCGGGAGAAAGCTACGAGCAGTACTTC
.,TRBJ2-1,TRBV7-9,TRBD2,CASSLAGVGHEQFF,TGTGCCAGCAGCCTAGCGGGAGTGGGTCATGAGCAGTTCTTC
.,TRBJ2-7,TRBV2,TRBD1,CASSVTGNSYEQYF,TGTGCCAGCAGCGTGACAGGGAACTCCTACGAGCAGTACTTC
few,TRBJ1-1,TRBV7-3,.,CASSYRAVPSRTEAFF,TGTGCCAGCAGCTACAGGGCCGTACCCTCGCGGACTGAAGCTTTCTTT
.,TRBJ2-1,TRBV11-2,.,CASSLARAPRGYNEQFF,TGTGCCAGCAGCTTAGCCCGGGCCCCCCGGGGATACAATGAGCAGTTCTTC
.,TRBJ2-1,TRBV27,TRBD2,CASSRSGGVKNEQFF,TGTGCCAGCAGTCGTAGCGGGGGGGTTAAGAATGAGCAGTTCTTC